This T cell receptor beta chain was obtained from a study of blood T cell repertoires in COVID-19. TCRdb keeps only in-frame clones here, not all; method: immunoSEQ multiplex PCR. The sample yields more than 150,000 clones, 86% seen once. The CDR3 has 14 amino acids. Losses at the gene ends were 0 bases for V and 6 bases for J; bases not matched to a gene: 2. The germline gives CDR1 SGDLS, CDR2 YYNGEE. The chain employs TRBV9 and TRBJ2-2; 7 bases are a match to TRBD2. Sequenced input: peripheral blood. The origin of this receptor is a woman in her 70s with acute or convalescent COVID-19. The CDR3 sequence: CASSVALAPGELFF. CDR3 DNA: TGTGCCAGCAGCGTAGCACTAGCGCCCGGGGAGCTGTTTTTT.